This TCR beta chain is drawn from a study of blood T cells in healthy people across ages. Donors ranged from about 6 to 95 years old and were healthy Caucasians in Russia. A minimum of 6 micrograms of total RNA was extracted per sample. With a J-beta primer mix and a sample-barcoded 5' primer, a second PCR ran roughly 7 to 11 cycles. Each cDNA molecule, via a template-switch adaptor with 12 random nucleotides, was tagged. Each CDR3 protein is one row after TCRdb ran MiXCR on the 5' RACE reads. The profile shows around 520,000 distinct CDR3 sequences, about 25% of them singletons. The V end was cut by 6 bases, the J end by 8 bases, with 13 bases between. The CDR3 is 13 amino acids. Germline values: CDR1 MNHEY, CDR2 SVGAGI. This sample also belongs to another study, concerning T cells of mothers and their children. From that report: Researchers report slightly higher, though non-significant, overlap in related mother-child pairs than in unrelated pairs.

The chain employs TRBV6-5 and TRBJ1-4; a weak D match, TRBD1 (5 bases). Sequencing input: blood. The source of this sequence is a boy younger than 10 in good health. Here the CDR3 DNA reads TGTGCCAGCAGCTCGGGGCGCCCGGAAAAACTGTTTTTT. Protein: CASSSGRPEKLFF.